The table lists the clone carrying this T cell receptor beta chain with a few counts. Its specificity is unknown. The sample comes from a study of T cell repertoires in cytomegalovirus infection. MiXCR was run by TCRdb on the reads, yielding one entry per CDR3 protein. The table has 750,000 to 950,000 distinct CDR3 sequences, just under 30% seen once; the top ten hold around 13%. The CDR3 is 9 residues long. V lost 10 bases to trimming and J lost 5 bases, with 5 bases between them. V usage is TRBV12-3 or TRBV12-4 and J usage is TRBJ1-1; D is undetermined. The sequencing here drew on cultured CD8+ T cells from PBMCs, taken from culture after CMV antigen stimulation. The origin of this receptor is a human donor in good health (CMV status not recorded). Some clones in this sample may be carry-over from other donors' samples. CDR3 sequence reads: CAIMTEAFF. The CDR3 nucleotides are TGTGCCATCATGACTGAAGCTTTCTTT.